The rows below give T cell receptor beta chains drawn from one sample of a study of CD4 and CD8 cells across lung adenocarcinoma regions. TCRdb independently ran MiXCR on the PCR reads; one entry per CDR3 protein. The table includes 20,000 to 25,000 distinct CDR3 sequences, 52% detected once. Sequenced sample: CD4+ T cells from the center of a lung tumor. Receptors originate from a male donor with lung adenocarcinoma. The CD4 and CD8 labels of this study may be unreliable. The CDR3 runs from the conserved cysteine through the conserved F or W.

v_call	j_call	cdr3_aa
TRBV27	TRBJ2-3	CASSPGGLASGTDTLYF
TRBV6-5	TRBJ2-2	CASSWTVNTGELFF
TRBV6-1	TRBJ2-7	CASSESGGEAYEQYF
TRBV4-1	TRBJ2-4	CASSRAGVGVRDQEIQYF
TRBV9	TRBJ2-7	CASSVAPGQSYEQYF
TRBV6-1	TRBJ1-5	CASSVHYGTPNQPQHF
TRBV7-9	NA	CASSPDFGQGPPNDQYF
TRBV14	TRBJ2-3	CASSQDRRTAQKTTDTQYF
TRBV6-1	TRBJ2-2	CARGLQSGITGKLFF
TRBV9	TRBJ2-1	CASSMLGQGAWNEQFF
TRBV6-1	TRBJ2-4	CASSPRQGAKNTQYF
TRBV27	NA	CASSAGLGGRGPDTQYF
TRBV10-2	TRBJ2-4	CARGLGAKNMQYF
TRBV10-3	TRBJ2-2	CALGLQSVSTGTQFF
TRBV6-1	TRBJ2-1	CASTLGAGSYNEQFF
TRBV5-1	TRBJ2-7	CASSSGGARDEQYF
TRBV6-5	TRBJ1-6	CASSYGPWGNSPLHF
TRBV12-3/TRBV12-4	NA	CASSFSGREYEQYF
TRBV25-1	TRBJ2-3	CASSVGFVRGDQETQYF
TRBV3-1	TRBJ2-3	CASSQGVACLDPDTQYF
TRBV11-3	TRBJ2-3	CASSLGASGISDTQYF
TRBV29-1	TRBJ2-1	CSVERGLAVAEQFF
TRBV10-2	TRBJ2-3	CGLSGSEADTQYF
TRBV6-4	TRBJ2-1	CASSDPRDRGEETQFF
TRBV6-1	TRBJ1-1	CASSRLNGAITEAFF
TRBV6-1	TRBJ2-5	CASSGTEQETQYF
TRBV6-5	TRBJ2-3	CASRLQSVSTDTQYF